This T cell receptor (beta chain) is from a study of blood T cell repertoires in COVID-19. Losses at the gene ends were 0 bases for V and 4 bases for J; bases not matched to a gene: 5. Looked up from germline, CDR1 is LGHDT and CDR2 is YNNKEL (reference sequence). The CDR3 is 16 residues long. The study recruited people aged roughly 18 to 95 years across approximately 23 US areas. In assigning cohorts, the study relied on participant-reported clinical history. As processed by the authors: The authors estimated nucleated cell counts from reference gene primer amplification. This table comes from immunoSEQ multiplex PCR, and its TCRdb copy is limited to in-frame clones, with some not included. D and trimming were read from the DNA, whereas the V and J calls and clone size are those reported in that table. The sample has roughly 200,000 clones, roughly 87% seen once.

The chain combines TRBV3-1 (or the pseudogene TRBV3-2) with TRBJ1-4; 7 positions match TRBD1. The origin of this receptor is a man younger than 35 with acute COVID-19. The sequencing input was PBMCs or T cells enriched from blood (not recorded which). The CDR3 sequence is CASSQDLGQLNEKLFF. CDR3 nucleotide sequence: TGTGCCAGCAGCCAAGACCTGGGACAGCTTAATGAAAAACTGTTTTTT.